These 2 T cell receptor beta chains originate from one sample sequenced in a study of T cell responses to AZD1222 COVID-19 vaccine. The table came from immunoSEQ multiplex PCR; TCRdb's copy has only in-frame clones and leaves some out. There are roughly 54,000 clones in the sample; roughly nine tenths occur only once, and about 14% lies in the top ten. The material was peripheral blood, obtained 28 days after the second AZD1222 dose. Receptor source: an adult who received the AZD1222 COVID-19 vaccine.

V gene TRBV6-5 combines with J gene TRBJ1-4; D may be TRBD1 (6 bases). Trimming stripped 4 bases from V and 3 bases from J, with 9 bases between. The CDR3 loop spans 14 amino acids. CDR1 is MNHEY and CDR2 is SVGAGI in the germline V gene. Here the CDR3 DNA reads TGTGCCAGCAGTTTGGGGGCGGCTAATGAAAAACTGTTTTTT. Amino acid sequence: CASSLGAANEKLFF.

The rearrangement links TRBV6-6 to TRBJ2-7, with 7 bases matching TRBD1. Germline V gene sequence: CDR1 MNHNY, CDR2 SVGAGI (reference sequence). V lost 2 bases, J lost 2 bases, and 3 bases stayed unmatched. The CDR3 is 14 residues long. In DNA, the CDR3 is TGTGCCAGCAGTTACGAGGGACAGCCCTACGAGCAGTACTTC. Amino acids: CASSYEGQPYEQYF.